The 29 T cell receptor beta chains below were found in one sample sequenced in a study of T cell responses to AZD1222 COVID-19 vaccine. Profiling relied on immunoSEQ multiplex PCR, and the TCRdb table lists in-frame clones only, not all of them. The table has 150,000 or so clones, around 89% seen once. Sequencing used peripheral blood, obtained on day 0 of AZD1222 vaccination. The receptor source for this set is an adult in good health.

This sequence joins TRBV18 and TRBJ1-2; perhaps TRBD1 as D (5 bases). In germline, CDR1 is KGHSH, CDR2 LQKENI. The CDR3 is made up of 15 amino acids. Trimming cost V 1 base and J 4 bases, with 13 bases left between them. For the CDR3, the DNA is TGTGCCAGCTCACCACGGGAGGTTGGGGCCTATGGCTACACCTTC. It specifies CASSPREVGAYGYTF.

The chain couples TRBV7-2 to TRBJ2-3; no firm D call. Germline V gene data show CDR1 as SGHTA and CDR2 as FQGNSA. There are 13 residues in the CDR3. V was trimmed by 3 bases and J by 2 bases, leaving 6 bases between them. The CDR3 bases are TGTGCCAGCAGCTTTGGAGACACAGATACGCAGTATTTT. The encoded protein is CASSFGDTDTQYF. Drawing the rest from reference TRBV7-2 and TRBJ2-3, the complete variable domain is GAGVSQSPSNKVTEKGKDVELRCDPISGHTALYWYRQSLGQGLEFLIYFQGNSAPDKSGLPSDRFSAERTGGSVSTLTIQRTQQEDSAVYLCASSFGDTDTQYFGPGTRLTVL.

The chain carries TRBV7-2 and TRBJ2-7; 9 nucleotides match TRBD1. Germline V gives CDR1 SGHTA, CDR2 FQGNSA. V lost 6 bases, J lost 2 bases, and 8 bases stayed unmatched. The length of the CDR3 is 15 residues. The CDR3 protein is CASSYTGTGPYEQYF. The CDR3 bases are TGTGCCAGCAGTTATACCGGGACAGGGCCCTACGAGCAGTACTTC.

The chain has TRBV7-9 and TRBJ2-2; no firm D call. The V end lost 1 base, the J end lost 3 bases, and 9 bases lay between the germline ends. CDR3 length: 15 amino acids. CDR1 is SEHNR, CDR2 FQNEAQ, per germline (reference sequence). The CDR3 reads CASSLVVGDTGELFF. CDR3 nucleotide sequence: TGTGCCAGCAGCTTAGTGGTGGGTGACACCGGGGAGCTGTTTTTT.

The sample holds one count of this clone. The CDR3 sequence is CASSSTGSEKLFF. The CDR3 nucleotides are TGTGCCAGCAGTTCGACAGGGAGTGAAAAACTGTTTTTT. This chain connects TRBV28 to TRBJ1-4, with 7 nucleotides matching TRBD1. The CDR3 runs 13 residues. The germline CDR1 and CDR2 sequences are MDHEN and SYDVKM. V lost 4 bases to trimming and J lost 7 bases; unmatched junction nucleotides: 3.

V is TRBV28 and J is TRBJ2-7, with 10 bases that match TRBD1. Germline values: CDR1 MDHEN, CDR2 SYDVKM. This CDR3 has 14 amino acids. Losses at the gene ends were 6 bases for V and 3 bases for J; bases not matched to a gene: 5. DNA of the CDR3: TGTGCCAGCAGGCCCCGGACAGGGGGCTACGAGCAGTACTTC. Residues: CASRPRTGGYEQYF. The variable domain in full, with the rest retrieved from reference TRBV28 and TRBJ2-7, is DVKVTQSSRYLVKRTGEKVFLECVQDMDHENMFWYRQDPGLGLRLIYFSYDVKMKEKGDIPEGYSVSREKKERFSLILESASTNQTSMYLCASRPRTGGYEQYFGPGTRLTVT.

Only a few counts were recorded for this clone. The J gene is TRBJ1-2, the V gene TRBV19; weak D call: TRBD1 (6 bases). V lost 5 bases and J lost 4, with 14 bases in between. Germline V lookup: CDR1 LNHDA, CDR2 SQIVND (reference sequence). This CDR3 has 14 residues. In DNA, the CDR3 is TGTGCCAGTAGTTCCCCTGGGACACGCTATGGCTACACCTTC. Protein product: CASSSPGTRYGYTF.

The DNA for the CDR3 is TGTGCCAGCAGCTTAGCGAGACAGACTCAGCGGTACTTC. Residues: CASSLARQTQRYF. The chain couples TRBV7-2 to TRBJ2-7; weak D call: TRBD1 (5 bases). This CDR3 has 13 residues. Trimming cost V 0 bases and J 12 bases, with 15 bases left between them. Germline V CDR1 and CDR2: SGHTA, FQGNSA.

This chain's CDR3 is CASSQVYGSTTEAFF. CDR3 bases: TGTGCCAGCAGCCAAGTTTACGGCTCGACCACTGAAGCTTTCTTT. The chain joins TRBV14 to TRBJ1-1; D not certain. The CDR3 extends over 15 amino acids. V was trimmed by 1 base and J by 4 bases, leaving 13 bases between them. Germline CDR1 is SGHDN and CDR2 is FVKESK.

Written as DNA, the CDR3 is TGCGCCAGCAGTGAGGCAGGGGAGGTCTATGGCTACACCTTC. Translating it yields CASSEAGEVYGYTF. The chain couples TRBV10-2 to TRBJ1-2; a weak D match, TRBD1 (6 bases). CDR1 and CDR2 from the germline V gene are WSHSY and SAAADI. V lost 2 bases, J lost 4 bases, and 11 bases lay in between. The CDR3 covers 14 residues.

The J gene is TRBJ2-3, the V gene TRBV28; D unclear. The V and J ends lost 1 base and 4 bases respectively, with 12 bases between them. There are 15 residues in the CDR3. Germline V CDR1 and CDR2: MDHEN, SYDVKM. Here the CDR3 reads CASSLYLTPSDTQYF. In DNA form, the CDR3 reads TGTGCCAGCAGTTTATATCTAACCCCCTCAGATACGCAGTATTTT.

The V gene is TRBV6-2 or TRBV6-3, the J gene TRBJ2-7; the D gene is possibly TRBD2 (6 bases). The CDR3 extends over 13 amino acids. The V gene's germline CDR1 is MNHEY and CDR2 SVGEGT. V was shortened by 4 bases and J by 3 bases, with 10 bases between the two germline ends. CDR3 amino acids: CASSWDGGYEQYF. The CDR3 DNA reads TGTGCCAGCAGTTGGGACGGGGGCTACGAGCAGTACTTC.

The rearrangement uses TRBV12-2 and TRBJ1-5. TRBV12-2 is deemed a pseudogene. The CDR3 runs to 18 residues. The CDR3 coding sequence is TGTGCAAGTCGCTTAGCTTTTCCGGGTAAGTTGAGCAATCAGCCCCAGCATTTT. Its translation is CASRLAFPGKLSNQPQHF.

V usage is TRBV5-4 and J usage is TRBJ2-1; 10 bases match TRBD2. The CDR3 spans 16 residues. The germline gives CDR1 SGHNT, CDR2 YYREEE (reference sequence). The ends lost 4 bases at V and 2 bases at J; junction bases unmatched: 6. The CDR3 loop is CASSRKAGGPYNEQFF. In DNA, the CDR3 is TGTGCCAGCAGCAGAAAAGCGGGGGGGCCCTACAATGAGCAGTTCTTC.

Here the CDR3 reads CASSLWPGVREQYF. CDR3 bases: TGTGCCAGCAGCTTATGGCCAGGGGTAAGGGAGCAGTACTTC. The rearrangement uses TRBV7-9 and TRBJ2-7; a weak D match, TRBD1 (6 bases). CDR3 size: 14 residues. The germline V and J ends were trimmed by 2 bases and 7 bases, with 15 bases remaining between them. The germline CDR1 and CDR2 sequences are SEHNR and FQNEAQ (reference sequence). The variable domain in full, completed from reference TRBV7-9 and TRBJ2-7, reads DTGVSQNPRHKITKRGQNVTFRCDPISEHNRLYWYRQTLGQGPEFLTYFQNEAQLEKSRLLSDRFSAERPKGSFSTLEIQRTEQGDSAMYLCASSLWPGVREQYFGPGTRLTVT.

The chain carries TRBV2 and TRBJ1-5; 7 bases line up with TRBD1. The J segment lost 1 base and the V segment lost 4 bases, leaving 4 bases of the junction unmatched. The CDR3 runs 15 residues. Germline-derived CDR1 and CDR2 are SNHLY and FYNNEI. CDR3 protein: CASSAQGQSNQPQHF. The CDR3, as DNA: TGTGCCAGCAGTGCACAGGGACAGAGCAATCAGCCCCAGCATTTT.

This rearrangement joins TRBV28 to TRBJ1-4, with TRBD1 as a possible D gene (6 bases). CDR3 size: 16 residues. Germline V lookup: CDR1 MDHEN, CDR2 SYDVKM. The V and J ends lost 6 bases and 2 bases respectively, with 16 bases between them. The CDR3 reads CASSPPGGQTNEKLFF. DNA for the CDR3: TGTGCCAGCAGCCCCCCGGGCGGACAGACTAATGAAAAACTGTTTTTT.

The gene calls are TRBV6-5 and TRBJ2-1, with D tentatively TRBD1 or TRBD2 (5 bases each). Germline-derived CDR1 and CDR2 are MNHEY and SVGAGI. With 11 bases removed from V and 4 bases from J, the gap between germline ends came to 15 bases. This CDR3 contains 13 residues. The CDR3 DNA sequence: TGTGCCGGGGGACGGAACGAATACAATGAGCAGTTCTTC. The encoded protein is CAGGRNEYNEQFF.

J is TRBJ2-1 and V is TRBV11-2, with D perhaps TRBD2 (5 bases). The CDR3 is made up of 14 amino acids. V lost 5 bases, J lost 1 base, and 9 bases lay in between. Germline V gene lookup returns CDR1 SGHAT and CDR2 FQNNGV. CDR3 sequence: CASSPERSYNEQFF. CDR3 bases: TGTGCCAGCAGCCCGGAGCGGTCCTACAATGAGCAGTTCTTC.

The rearrangement uses TRBV18 and TRBJ2-7; D tentatively fits TRBD1 or TRBD2 (5 bases each). Germline CDR1 KGHSH, CDR2 LQKENI. The V and J ends lost 5 bases and 5 bases respectively, with 16 bases between them. The CDR3 totals 14 residues. Here the CDR3 reads CASSSGTLENEQYF. The CDR3 coding sequence is TGTGCCAGCTCATCAGGGACGCTGGAGAACGAGCAGTACTTC.

V gene TRBV4-1 combines with J gene TRBJ1-4, with D unresolved. The V gene lost 3 bases and the J gene lost 6 bases, with 5 bases spanning the gap. Germline CDR1 is MGHRA and CDR2 is YSYEKL. This CDR3 region has 12 residues. The DNA for the CDR3 is TGCGCCAGCAGCCACCCGTATGAAAAACTGTTTTTT. It yields the protein CASSHPYEKLFF.

The rearrangement uses TRBV3-1 (or the pseudogene TRBV3-2) and TRBJ2-1; 10 nucleotides line up with TRBD2. Looked up from germline, CDR1 is LGHDT and CDR2 is YNNKEL (reference sequence). V dropped 1 base and J dropped 2; count of bases not matched to a gene: 5. The CDR3 runs to 17 residues. In nucleotides, the CDR3 is TGTGCCAGCAGCCAAGTTTGGAGCGGGGGGGCCTACAATGAGCAGTTCTTC. Its protein is CASSQVWSGGAYNEQFF.

The CDR3 bases are TGTGCCAGCAGCTTCGGGGCGGGGATGACAGATACGCAGTATTTT. Translated, it gives CASSFGAGMTDTQYF. The chain is built from TRBV7-9 and TRBJ2-3; D is perhaps TRBD2 (6 bases). Germline CDR1 and CDR2: SEHNR and FQNEAQ (reference sequence). V lost 3 bases and J 3 bases, leaving 13 bases between the germline ends. The CDR3 extends over 15 amino acids.

In DNA form, the CDR3 reads TGTGCCAGCAGTCAACGACAGGGTGGTTACAATGAGCAGTTCTTC. Amino acid sequence: CASSQRQGGYNEQFF. This rearrangement joins TRBV28 to TRBJ2-1, with 7 bases aligning to TRBD1. This CDR3 is 15 amino acids long. CDR1 and CDR2 (germline): MDHEN, SYDVKM. After removal of 5 bases from V and 4 bases from J, the junction contained 8 bases not matched to a gene.

The chain joins TRBV5-3 to TRBJ2-3; 9 nucleotides agree with TRBD2. TRBV5-3 is flagged as an ORF with uncertain function. V shed 5 bases and J 4 bases; nucleotides not matched to a gene: 11. The CDR3 runs 16 residues. The CDR3 protein is CARRMLAGLAADTQYF. The DNA of the CDR3 is TGTGCCAGAAGGATGCTAGCGGGGCTAGCAGCAGATACGCAGTATTTT.

The table lists this clone with a count of one. This chain joins TRBV5-6 and TRBJ2-7; perhaps TRBD1 as D (6 bases). The CDR3 loop spans 17 amino acids. V was cut by 0 bases and J by 4 bases, with 20 bases left in between. Germline CDR1 reads SGHDT; CDR2 reads YYEEEE. CDR3 protein: CASSLARAGVLYYEQYF. The CDR3, as DNA: TGTGCCAGCAGCTTGGCCCGGGCAGGGGTTCTTTATTACGAGCAGTACTTC.

The chain is built from TRBV19 and TRBJ1-1, with D possibly being TRBD1 (6 bases). Trimming cost V 5 bases and J 6 bases, with 19 bases left between them. The V gene's germline CDR1 is LNHDA and CDR2 SQIVND (reference sequence). CDR3 length: 15 amino acids. The CDR3 region has the DNA TGTGCCAGTAGTTTCTCCGAGGGGGGGATGTCTGAAGCTTTCTTT. Translated, it gives CASSFSEGGMSEAFF.

The genes are TRBV7-3 and TRBJ1-1; no reliable D call. The CDR3 consists of 13 residues. Germline V CDR1 and CDR2: SGHTA, FQGTGA. Trimming cost V 8 bases and J 3 bases, with 13 bases left between them. CDR3 nucleotides: TGTGCCAGCTCCATGGGGTGGGACACTGAAGCTTTCTTT. It encodes CASSMGWDTEAFF.

The J gene is TRBJ1-4, the V gene TRBV14; D is unresolved. Germline V gives CDR1 SGHDN, CDR2 FVKESK. The V gene lost 4 bases and the J gene lost 8 bases, with 11 bases spanning the gap. This CDR3 has 13 amino acids. The CDR3 region has the DNA TGTGCCAGCAGCCGACAAGGGCGGGAAAAACTGTTTTTT. It translates to CASSRQGREKLFF.